The source of this T cell receptor beta chain is a study of blood T cell repertoires in COVID-19. Study overall: T cells, B-cell-depleted T cells, or PBMCs supplied cDNA or gDNA.

TCRdb keeps only in-frame clones here, not all; method: immunoSEQ multiplex PCR. This sample has hundreds of thousands of clones, with 85% found just once. Trimming removed 2 bases at V and 3 bases at J, with 11 bases between. CDR3 size: 15 residues. Germline V gene data show CDR1 as SGDLS and CDR2 as YYNGEE. The source material was PBMCs or T cells enriched from blood (not recorded which). This chain connects TRBV9 to TRBJ1-4; the D gene is possibly TRBD1 (6 bases). The receptor was derived from a woman aged 50 to 60 who had recovered from COVID-19. CDR3 DNA: TGTGCCAGCAGCGTTATGGGACACGCTAATGAAAAACTGTTTTTT. Amino acids: CASSVMGHANEKLFF.